One and the same sample provided the 18 T cell receptor beta chains below, sequenced in a study of blood T cells in healthy people across ages. The use of a sample-barcoded 5' primer and a J-beta primer mix characterized a second PCR of about 7 to 12 cycles. TCRdb itself ran the 5' RACE reads through MiXCR, one entry per CDR3 protein. The sample includes approximately 940,000 distinct CDR3 sequences, roughly 50% of them seen just once. Sequencing input: blood. The receptors originated from a man younger than 40 in good health.

This sequence joins TRBV11-2 and TRBJ2-4; TRBD2 agrees at 7 bases. The closer fit of TRBJ2-7 to the DNA end suggests the J call may be wrong. CDR3 size: 14 residues. Germline V lookup: CDR1 SGHAT, CDR2 FQNNGV. The chain's CDR3 is CASSPRTRYYEQYF. DNA for the CDR3: TGTGCCAGCAGCCCTCGGACTAGATATTACGAGCAGTACTTC.

J is TRBJ2-4 and V is TRBV27, with D possibly being TRBD1 (5 bases). The CDR3 has 18 residues. V lost 5 bases, J lost 5 bases, and 25 bases lay in between. Germline CDR1 is MNHEY and CDR2 is SMNVEV (reference sequence). The CDR3 DNA reads as TGTGCCAGCAGTAATAAGCTCCCAGGACAACCAACGGAAAACATTCAGTACTTC. Its translation is CASSNKLPGQPTENIQYF.

The table lists this clonotype with a few counts. The chain couples TRBV6-5 to TRBJ2-3, with TRBD1 matching over 8 bases. Losses at the gene ends were 4 bases for V and 2 bases for J; bases not matched to a gene: 5. Per germline, CDR1 MNHEY and CDR2 SVGAGI. The CDR3 consists of 15 residues. The CDR3 DNA follows: TGTGCCAGCAGTTCCGTGGACAGGGACACAGATACGCAGTATTTT. Translating it yields CASSSVDRDTDTQYF.

This clonotype turned up a few times. The rearrangement links TRBV5-1 to TRBJ2-7; a possible D gene is TRBD2 (6 bases). Germline V lookup: CDR1 SGHRS, CDR2 YFSETQ. CDR3 size: 13 residues. V lost 6 bases and J 9 bases, leaving 19 bases between the germline ends. Here the CDR3 reads CASTSEGTFRQYF. DNA for the CDR3: TGCGCCAGCACCTCAGAAGGGACTTTTAGGCAGTACTTC.

Worth noting for this clonotype: Germline and junction disagree at one end, which may indicate a read error. The gene calls are TRBV6-1 and TRBJ1-2; 8 bases align to TRBD1. The germline CDR1 and CDR2 sequences are MNHNS and SASEGT. The CDR3 loop spans 13 amino acids. The CDR3 DNA reads TGTGCCGGCAGTGTACAGGGGGACTATGGCTACACCTTC. It specifies CAGSVQGDYGYTF.

The rearrangement links TRBV12-3 or TRBV12-4 to TRBJ1-5, with 8 bases matching TRBD1. The CDR3 is 17 amino acids. Losses at the gene ends were 3 bases for V and 0 bases for J; bases not matched to a gene: 7. CDR3 sequence reads: CASSFGQGPCSNQPQHF. CDR3 bases: TGTGCCAGCAGTTTCGGACAGGGTCCATGTAGCAATCAGCCCCAGCATTTT.

At least ten counts were recorded for this clonotype. The gene calls are TRBV7-9 and TRBJ2-7; possibly TRBD2 for D (6 bases). Germline lookup yields CDR1 SEHNR and CDR2 FQNEAQ (reference sequence). The CDR3 sequence is 14 residues long. The V and J ends lost 6 bases and 4 bases respectively, with 16 bases between them. The chain's CDR3 is CASSLGGVSYEQYF. The CDR3 DNA sequence: TGTGCCAGCAGTTTGGGGGGTGTCTCTTACGAGCAGTACTTC. Combining the CDR3 with reference TRBV7-9 and TRBJ2-7 gives the whole variable domain DTGVSQNPRHKITKRGQNVTFRCDPISEHNRLYWYRQTLGQGPEFLTYFQNEAQLEKSRLLSDRFSAERPKGSFSTLEIQRTEQGDSAMYLCASSLGGVSYEQYFGPGTRLTVT.

This clonotype was seen a handful of times. V and J are TRBV2 and TRBJ1-6; possible D gene TRBD1, 6 bases. Germline V lookup: CDR1 SNHLY, CDR2 FYNNEI. The CDR3 runs 16 residues. The ends were cut back, 4 bases at V and 7 bases at J, with 17 bases in the middle. CDR3 amino acids: CASSAEGGQVNSPLHF. The CDR3 nucleotides are TGTGCCAGCAGTGCGGAGGGGGGTCAGGTCAATTCACCCCTCCACTTT. The full variable domain, its missing parts supplied by reference TRBV2 and TRBJ1-6, is EPEVTQTPSHQVTQMGQEVILRCVPISNHLYFYWYRQILGQKVEFLVSFYNNEISEKSEIFDDQFSVERPDGSNFTLKIRSTKLEDSAMYFCASSAEGGQVNSPLHFGNGTRLTVT.

This clonotype was counted only a few times. The J gene is TRBJ1-5, the V gene TRBV6-2 or TRBV6-3; D is perhaps TRBD1 (6 bases). Trimming cost V 4 bases and J 7 bases, with 8 bases left between them. The CDR3 spans 12 residues. CDR1 is MNHEY and CDR2 is SVGEGT in the germline V gene. CDR3 bases: TGTGCCAGCAGTTCGCAGGGGCAGCCCCAGCATTTT. Protein sequence: CASSSQGQPQHF.

The genes are TRBV11-3 and TRBJ1-1; 7 bases match TRBD1. CDR3 length: 13 residues. CDR1 is SGHNT, CDR2 YENEEA, per germline. With 5 bases clipped from V and 5 bases from J, the junction kept 5 bases outside the gene matches. The CDR3 region has the DNA TGTGCCAGCAGCCGGGACAGCGGGACTGAAGCTTTCTTT. It codes for CASSRDSGTEAFF.

The chain uses TRBV3-1 and TRBJ1-6; D perhaps matches TRBD1 (6 bases). This CDR3 has 15 amino acids. Trimming shortened V by 6 bases and J by 7 bases, and 16 bases separated the two germline ends. Germline-derived CDR1 and CDR2 are LGHDT and YNNKEL (reference sequence). CDR3 bases: TGTGCCAGCAGTCGCGCTAGACAGGCGAATTCACCCCTCCACTTT. Translating it yields CASSRARQANSPLHF.

The chain uses TRBV6-2 or TRBV6-3 and TRBJ2-7, with 14 bases aligning to TRBD2. The J call may not be correct, given that the DNA end is closer to TRBJ2-5. The germline V gene encodes CDR1 MNHEY and CDR2 SVGEGT. The CDR3 has 15 residues. CDR3 sequence: CASRGLAGAGETQYF. As DNA, the CDR3 is TGTGCCAGCAGGGGACTAGCGGGGGCAGGGGAGACCCAGTACTTC.

This clonotype was seen at least ten times. This chain uses TRBV29-1 with TRBJ2-1, with 14 bases that match TRBD2. The CDR3 has 14 amino acids. V shed 7 bases, J shed 5 bases, and the junction held 4 bases outside the gene matches. Germline assignment: CDR1 SQVTM and CDR2 ANQGSEA. CDR3: CSARTSGGNNEQFF. In nucleotides, the CDR3 is TGCAGCGCCCGGACTAGCGGGGGGAACAATGAGCAGTTCTTC.

This rearrangement joins TRBV3-1 to TRBJ2-7; unclear D gene. Trimming removed 0 bases from V and 4 bases from J, with 13 bases in between. CDR1 LGHDT and CDR2 YNNKEL come from the germline V gene (reference sequence). The CDR3 consists of 15 residues. CDR3 sequence: CASSQDLGYVYEQYF. Written as DNA, the CDR3 is TGTGCCAGCAGCCAAGATCTGGGCTACGTATACGAGCAGTACTTC.

In this sample, this clonotype turned up a few times. The gene calls are TRBV3-1 and TRBJ1-2; TRBD1 agrees at 7 bases. The V and J ends lost 4 bases and 2 bases, in that order; junction bases with no gene match: 10. The germline CDR1 and CDR2 sequences are LGHDT and YNNKEL (reference sequence). The CDR3 consists of 16 residues. The CDR3 coding sequence is TGTGCCAGCAGCCCGGAGATCAGACAGGGCAACTATGGCTACACCTTC. It translates to CASSPEIRQGNYGYTF.

The rearrangement links TRBV10-3 to TRBJ1-1, with D possibly TRBD1 on 6 matching bases. Germline V gene sequence: CDR1 ENHRY, CDR2 SYGVKD. The CDR3 extends over 15 amino acids. Deletions cut 5 bases from V and 4 bases from J, with 17 bases between. CDR3 sequence: CAISPDSSRGTEAFF. CDR3 DNA: TGTGCCATCAGTCCGGACAGTTCGCGTGGCACTGAAGCTTTCTTT.

The chain joins TRBV5-1 to TRBJ2-5; 7 positions match TRBD1. The DNA end lines up better with TRBJ2-7; the J call may be wrong. CDR1 SGHRS and CDR2 YFSETQ come from the germline V gene. This CDR3 has 15 amino acids. The CDR3 DNA reads TGCGCCAGCAGCCCTAGACAGGGAGACCTCCACGAGCAGTACTTC. This encodes CASSPRQGDLHEQYF.

The rearrangement uses TRBV5-1 and TRBJ2-1, with D perhaps TRBD1 (6 bases). Germline CDR1 is SGHRS and CDR2 is YFSETQ. The CDR3 contains 13 residues. Between the trimmed V and J ends, which lost 1 base and 8 bases, there was a span of 10 bases. The CDR3 DNA is TGCGCCAGCAGCTTGCAGGGGTTCGATGAGCAGTTCTTC. Amino acid sequence: CASSLQGFDEQFF.